Shown below are 22 T cell receptor beta chains from a single sample sequenced in a study of Tregs in tolerant kidney transplant recipients. Profiled with immunoSEQ multiplex PCR; TCRdb holds only in-frame clones, not every one. The sample has about 30,000 clones. The specimen was CD8+ T cells from blood, collected before the transplant. These receptors were obtained from a human donor who received a combined kidney and bone marrow transplant.

With respect to this clone: The read ends 3 residues shy of where the CDR3 ends; the end is completed using the germline J gene. The J gene is TRBJ2-7, the V gene TRBV2; D perhaps matches TRBD1 (8 bases). Per germline, CDR1 SNHLY and CDR2 FYNNEI. With 8 bases removed from V and 3 bases from J, the gap between germline ends came to 17 bases. The CDR3 runs to 14 residues. The CDR3 is CASSTGEGNYEQYF. The part of the CDR3 DNA that was read is TGTGCCAGCTCGACAGGGGAGGGTAACTACGAG. The full variable domain, rest sourced from reference TRBV2 and TRBJ2-7, is EPEVTQTPSHQVTQMGQEVILRCVPISNHLYFYWYRQILGQKVEFLVSFYNNEISEKSEIFDDQFSVERPDGSNFTLKIRSTKLEDSAMYFCASSTGEGNYEQYFGPGTRLTVT.

In regard to this clone: The read ends 3 residues before the CDR3 terminus; that terminus is restored from the germline J gene. The chain couples TRBV20-1 to TRBJ2-7; 10 positions match TRBD2. Germline V gene data show CDR1 as DFQATT and CDR2 as SNEGSKA (reference sequence). V was clipped by 6 bases and J by 1 base; unmatched bases: 9. The CDR3 contains 15 residues. The part of the CDR3 DNA that was read is TGCAGTGCAAAGCTTCTAGCGGGAGAGTCCTACGAG. It codes for CSAKLLAGESYE. The whole CDR3 sequence reads CSAKLLAGESYEQYF.

A word on this clone: The sequenced fragment ends 3 residues before the CDR3 boundary, so the rest is inferred from the germline J gene. The V call is TRBV7-9, the J call TRBJ2-1, with 8 bases matching TRBD2. The CDR3 is 13 residues long. The ends lost 3 bases at V and 7 bases at J; junction bases unmatched: 2. The germline gives CDR1 SEHNR, CDR2 FQNEAQ (reference sequence). The part of the CDR3 DNA that was read is TGTGCCAGCAGCTTGGGGACTAGAAATGAG. Translation gives CASSLGTRNE. The CDR3, in full, reads CASSLGTRNEQFF.

About this clone: Read coverage stops 3 residues before the CDR3 terminus; the germline J gene supplies the remainder. The V and J genes are TRBV5-6 and TRBJ2-7; 7 bases align to TRBD2. CDR3 length: 14 amino acids. Looked up from germline, CDR1 is SGHDT and CDR2 is YYEEEE. Trimming took 4 bases from V and 2 from J; bases not matched to a gene: 6. Incomplete CDR3 DNA: TGTGCCAGCAGCCTAACGGGGGGTACCTACGAG. It encodes CASSLTGGTYE. From start to end, the CDR3 is CASSLTGGTYEQYF.

In terms of frequency, this clone is medium-sized. Coverage ceases 3 residues before the CDR3 finishes, and the germline J gene fills in the end. The chain combines TRBV4-2 with TRBJ2-3; D gene unclear. Trimming took 4 bases from V and 2 from J, leaving 7 bases between them. The CDR3 runs to 13 residues. CDR1 and CDR2 from the germline V gene are LGHNA and YNFKEQ. The part of the CDR3 DNA that was read is TGTGCCAGCAGCCTCACAACCACAGATACG. The encoded protein is CASSLTTTDT. The CDR3 in full is CASSLTTTDTQYF.

About this clone: From the germline J gene comes the end of the CDR3, since the read stops 3 residues before it. The chain uses TRBV6-2 or TRBV6-3 and TRBJ2-1; 7 bases line up with TRBD2. The CDR3 has 17 amino acids. Germline CDR1 reads MNHEY; CDR2 reads SVGEGT. Germline trimming cut 2 bases from V and 8 bases from J; bases unmatched to any gene: 15. The CDR3 protein is CASSYRPRLAEGDEQFF. CDR3 DNA, as far as it was read: TGTGCCAGCAGTTACCGCCCGCGGCTAGCGGAGGGTGATGAG.

As regards this clone: The read terminates 3 residues ahead of where the CDR3 ends, so the germline J gene completes it. The V gene is TRBV30, the J gene TRBJ1-1; 7 bases align to TRBD1. After removal of 5 bases from V and 0 bases from J, the junction contained 3 bases not matched to a gene. This CDR3 spans 13 amino acids. Looked up from germline, CDR1 is GTSNPN and CDR2 is SVGIG (reference sequence). The CDR3 sequence is CAWDRVMNTEAFF. CDR3 DNA (partial): TGTGCCTGGGACAGGGTCATGAACACTGAA.

Concerning this clone itself: Read coverage stops 3 residues before the CDR3 terminus; the germline J gene supplies the remainder. The chain has TRBV7-3 and TRBJ2-3; 11 bases fit TRBD2. This CDR3 region has 18 residues. The junction had 9 bases not matched to a gene; V was cut back by 0 bases and J by 4 bases. Germline CDR1 is SGHTA and CDR2 is FQGTGA. CDR3 sequence reads: CASSLTVAGGPEADTQYF. The CDR3 bases that were read are TGTGCCAGCAGCTTAACGGTAGCGGGAGGGCCTGAGGCAGATACG. The complete variable domain, with remaining parts taken from reference TRBV7-3 and TRBJ2-3, reads GAGVSQTPSNKVTEKGKYVELRCDPISGHTALYWYRQSLGQGPEFLIYFQGTGAADDSGLPNDRFFAVRPEGSVSTLKIQRTERGDSAVYLCASSLTVAGGPEADTQYFGPGTRLTVL.

The CDR3 spells CASSQDEGTGDEKLFF. The DNA read from the CDR3 is TGCGCCAGCAGCCAAGATGAAGGGACAGGAGACGAAAAA. The rearrangement links TRBV4-1 to TRBJ1-4; 8 bases are a match to TRBD1. The read finishes 3 residues shy of the CDR3 end, and the germline J gene is used to complete it. The CDR3 has 16 amino acids. Germline trimming cut 0 bases from V and 8 bases from J; bases unmatched to any gene: 8. From germline, CDR1 is MGHRA and CDR2 YSYEKL.

CDR3 bases read: TGCAGTGCCCTCGGACAGTTCTCCTACGAG. It specifies CSALGQFSYE. The whole CDR3 protein is CSALGQFSYEQYF. The chain joins TRBV20-1 to TRBJ2-7, with D perhaps matching TRBD1 (6 bases). The CDR3 goes on 3 residues after the read ends, and that part is filled in from the germline J gene. This CDR3 is built from 13 residues. Germline assignment: CDR1 DFQATT and CDR2 SNEGSKA (reference sequence). V lost 6 bases, J lost 0 bases, and 12 bases lay in between.

With regard to this clone: The CDR3 is cut off 3 residues early in the read; its end comes from the germline J gene. The rearrangement links TRBV19 to TRBJ2-3; TRBD2 matches at 14 bases. V was clipped by 5 bases and J by 4 bases; unmatched bases: 11. The CDR3 spans 18 residues. Per the germline V gene, CDR1 is LNHDA and CDR2 is SQIVND (reference sequence). CDR3 residues: CASSLGLAGGVLADTQYF. The covered CDR3 bases are TGTGCCAGTAGTCTAGGACTAGCGGGAGGAGTTTTGGCAGATACG.

On this clone: The CDR3 is cut off 3 residues early in the read; its end comes from the germline J gene. This rearrangement joins TRBV6-2 or TRBV6-3 to TRBJ1-5; D may be TRBD1 (5 bases). Trimming left V 4 bases short and J 4 bases short, with 11 bases between. Germline V lookup: CDR1 MNHEY, CDR2 SVGEGT. There are 14 residues in the CDR3. CDR3 loop: CASSSRVGNQPQHF. CDR3 DNA, as far as it was read: TGTGCCAGCAGTTCCAGGGTAGGGAATCAGCCC.

Worth noting for this clone: The observed sequence ends 3 residues before the CDR3 terminus, with the missing tail filled in from the germline J gene. The chain couples TRBV30 to TRBJ2-7; 7 nucleotides line up with TRBD1. Germline V gives CDR1 GTSNPN, CDR2 SVGIG (reference sequence). V was pared by 7 bases and J by 1 base, with 4 bases of the junction left unmatched. The CDR3 is made up of 12 amino acids. The CDR3 sequence is CALTGDSYEQYF. The CDR3 DNA, read in part, is TGTGCCTTAACAGGGGATTCCTACGAG.

In regard to this clone: The read ends 3 residues before the CDR3 terminus; that terminus is restored from the germline J gene. The chain is built from TRBV5-6 and TRBJ2-7; D uncertain. The CDR3 is 14 amino acids. CDR1 and CDR2 from the germline V gene are SGHDT and YYEEEE. V lost 1 base, J lost 3 bases, and 11 bases lay in between. CDR3 DNA (partial): TGTGCCAGCAGCTTGTACTTGAGAAACTACGAG. Its protein product is CASSLYLRNYE. In full, the CDR3 reads CASSLYLRNYEQYF.

As to this clone: The read ends 3 residues before the CDR3 terminus; that terminus is restored from the germline J gene. The chain carries TRBV7-8 and TRBJ2-2; 13 nucleotides line up with TRBD2. Per the germline V gene, CDR1 is SGHVS and CDR2 is FQNEAQ. J was trimmed by 6 bases and V by 5 bases; bases with no gene match: 9. This CDR3 is built from 17 residues. CDR3 loop: CASSPGLAGDIAGELFF. CDR3 DNA, as far as it was read: TGTGCCAGCAGCCCCGGACTAGCGGGAGATATCGCCGGGGAG.

As concerns this clone: The sequence runs out 3 residues before the end of the CDR3; the remainder is reconstructed from the germline J gene. The chain combines TRBV18 with TRBJ1-1; D remains ambiguous. The CDR3 is 12 residues long. The germline CDR1 and CDR2 sequences are KGHSH and LQKENI. Trimming stripped 5 bases from V and 3 bases from J, with 7 bases between. The CDR3: CASSGGDTEAFF. The part of the CDR3 DNA that was read is TGTGCCAGCTCAGGCGGGGACACTGAA.

About this clone: The read stops 3 residues short of the end of the CDR3; the missing end is completed from the germline J gene. The rearrangement uses TRBV7-3 and TRBJ2-4, with 12 bases fitting TRBD1. Germline V lookup: CDR1 SGHTA, CDR2 FQGTGA. The CDR3 consists of 15 residues. V lost 5 bases to trimming and J lost 7 bases; unmatched junction nucleotides: 6. CDR3 DNA, as far as it was read: TGTGCCAGCAGCCCGGGACAGGGGGCTATGAACATT. Protein: CASSPGQGAMNI. The full CDR3 sequence reads CASSPGQGAMNIQYF.

For this clone: Coverage ceases 3 residues before the CDR3 finishes, and the germline J gene fills in the end. The J gene is TRBJ2-7, the V gene TRBV5-8; D is perhaps TRBD1 (5 bases). The germline V gene has CDR1 SGHTS and CDR2 YDEGEE. Trimming took 1 base from V and 1 from J, leaving 6 bases between them. CDR3 length: 13 amino acids. The CDR3 bases that were read are TGTGCCAGCAGCTTGCAGGGATCCTACGAG. It yields the protein CASSLQGSYE. The CDR3, in full, reads CASSLQGSYEQYF. Full variable domain (remainder filled in from reference TRBV5-8 and TRBJ2-7): EAGVTQSPTHLIKTRGQQATLRCSPISGHTSVYWYQQALGLGLQFLLWYDEGEERNRGNFPPRFSGRQFPNYSSELNVNALELEDSALYLCASSLQGSYEQYFGPGTRLTVT.

CDR3 region: CAWSTWARLAVGLNEQFF. The part of the CDR3 DNA that was read is TGTGCCTGGAGTACTTGGGCCCGACTAGCGGTTGGGCTCAATGAG. The chain uses TRBV30 and TRBJ2-1, with TRBD2 matching over 9 bases. The read comes to an end 3 residues before the CDR3 does, leaving the germline J gene to fill in the end. V was clipped by 2 bases and J by 6 bases; unmatched bases: 17. CDR1 and CDR2 from the germline V gene are GTSNPN and SVGIG (reference sequence). The CDR3 covers 18 residues.

With respect to this clone: The sequence runs out 3 residues before the end of the CDR3; the remainder is reconstructed from the germline J gene. This sequence joins TRBV19 and TRBJ2-7; 13 positions match TRBD2. Germline V gene data show CDR1 as LNHDA and CDR2 as SQIVND (reference sequence). The CDR3 loop spans 14 amino acids. After removal of 6 bases from V and 4 bases from J, the junction contained 3 bases not matched to a gene. The CDR3 DNA, read in part, is TGTGCCAGTAGCCCGACTAGCGGGGGGTACGAG. Translating it yields CASSPTSGGYE. The whole CDR3 reads CASSPTSGGYEQYF.

On this clone: Read data end 3 residues before the CDR3 end; the end is taken from the germline J gene. This chain uses TRBV18 with TRBJ2-5; 8 bases agree with TRBD1. Germline V lookup: CDR1 KGHSH, CDR2 LQKENI. Trimming took 7 bases from V and 2 from J; bases not matched to a gene: 12. This CDR3 comprises 16 residues. The CDR3 sequence: CASYPTDRALQETQYF. Incomplete CDR3 DNA: TGTGCCAGCTACCCTACGGACAGGGCGTTGCAAGAGACC.

A note on this clone: The read ends 3 residues shy of where the CDR3 ends; the end is completed using the germline J gene. The chain combines TRBV6-2 or TRBV6-3 with TRBJ2-1, with TRBD2 identical over 11 bases. Germline V CDR1 and CDR2: MNHEY, SVGEGT. The CDR3 extends over 17 amino acids. V gave up 6 bases and J gave up 1 base; unmatched junction bases: 8. The CDR3 protein is CASRTLAGVTSYNEQFF. The covered CDR3 bases are TGTGCCAGCAGGACACTAGCGGGAGTGACTTCCTACAATGAG.